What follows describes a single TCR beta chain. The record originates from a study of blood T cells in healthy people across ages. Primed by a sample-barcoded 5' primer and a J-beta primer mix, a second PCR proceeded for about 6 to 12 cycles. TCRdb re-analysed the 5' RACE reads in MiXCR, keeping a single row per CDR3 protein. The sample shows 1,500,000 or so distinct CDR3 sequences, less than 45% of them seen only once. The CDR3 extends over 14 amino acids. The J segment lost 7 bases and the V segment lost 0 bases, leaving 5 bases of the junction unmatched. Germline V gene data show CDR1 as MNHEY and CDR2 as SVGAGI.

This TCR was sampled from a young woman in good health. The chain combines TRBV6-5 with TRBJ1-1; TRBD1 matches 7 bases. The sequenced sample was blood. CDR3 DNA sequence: TGTGCCAGCAGTTACTCAAACAGGGGCGATGAAGCTTTCTTT. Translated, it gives CASSYSNRGDEAFF.